One and the same sample provided the 2 T cell receptor beta chains below, sequenced in a study of cytomegalovirus exposure and HLA in healthy donors. Only in-frame clones appear in the TCRdb table, and some are missing; sequencing was by immunoSEQ multiplex PCR. This sample has 80,000 to 100,000 clones, with about 90% found just once. The sequencing sample was made of PBMCs. Receptors originate from a man aged 18 to 30 in good health and CMV-seropositive.

In regard to this clone: Other nucleotide sequences in the sample specify the same CDR3. This sequence joins TRBV10-3 and TRBJ2-6, with D maybe TRBD2 (6 bases). V lost 6 bases, J lost 1 base, and 7 bases lay in between. CDR3 length: 14 amino acids. The germline V gene encodes CDR1 ENHRY and CDR2 SYGVKD. CDR3 in amino acids: CAISRESGANVLTF. The CDR3 nucleotides read TGTGCCATCAGCCGGGAGTCTGGGGCCAACGTCCTGACTTTC.

V and J are TRBV11-1 and TRBJ1-3; TRBD1 matches at 8 bases. V lost 8 bases and J lost 8; bases outside the gene matches: 8. Germline V gives CDR1 SGHAT, CDR2 FQDESV (reference sequence). The CDR3 loop spans 13 amino acids. CDR3: CASSRQGIDTIYF. For the CDR3, the DNA is TGTGCCAGCTCTCGACAGGGGATCGACACCATATATTTT. The whole variable domain, filled in from reference TRBV11-1 and TRBJ1-3, reads EAEVAQSPRYKITEKSQAVAFWCDPISGHATLYWYRQILGQGPELLVQFQDESVVDDSQLPKDRFSAERLKGVDSTLKIQPAELGDSAMYLCASSRQGIDTIYFGEGSWLTVV.